This T cell receptor (beta chain) was identified in a study of blood T cell repertoires in COVID-19. About the research overall: The United States, Italy and Spain provided the acute and convalescent COVID-19 samples.

Authors' methods: For nucleated cells, counts were estimated from reference gene primer amplification. Measured with immunoSEQ multiplex PCR; TCRdb has only the in-frame clones, and not every one. V, J and clone size were drawn from that table, and D and trimming were deduced from the DNA. This sample yields 35,000 to 45,000 clones, of which about 85% are seen a single time; roughly 13% belongs to the top ten. Germline-derived CDR1 and CDR2 are SGHTA and FQGNSA. J was trimmed by 4 bases and V by 1 base; bases with no gene match: 4. The CDR3 consists of 15 residues. The TCR originated in a woman between 70 and 85 years old in a cohort sampled during active COVID-19. This sequence joins TRBV7-2 and TRBJ2-1; the match to TRBD1 covers 7 bases. Specimen: peripheral blood. The CDR3 region is CASSLEAGGYNEQFF. Written as DNA, the CDR3 is TGTGCCAGCAGCTTAGAGGCAGGGGGTTACAATGAGCAGTTCTTC.